This T cell receptor beta chain was recorded in a study of shared clonotypes between healthy human individuals (TCRdb year 2020). Turning to the overall study: Three men and two women, aged 18 to 49 years, made up the cohort. For each donor, three plates each were used for CD4 naive and CD4 memory, two plates were used for CD8 naive, and one plate was used for CD8 memory. To estimate repertoire size and how much clonotypes are shared between individuals, the study performed deep sequencing of blood TCR repertoires from a few healthy adults. Libraries were prepared and TCR repertoires were sequenced by different laboratories using diverse techniques, in order to increase sequencing depth and limit assay-specific biases. Leukapheresis yielded between about 0.85 and 10 billion PBMCs per donor.

Broad study findings and their caveats: Even with the large sequencing depth, rarefaction of the sorted-subset datasets indicated that sequencing was incomplete. Sampling was restricted to blood, and TCR repertoires in tissue are likely to differ from TCR repertoires in blood. Compared with non-shared clonotypes, the clonotypes found in all four sorted-subset donors had higher generation probabilities. Based on pairwise subsampling, the degree of clonotype sharing among donors was expected to be affected by sequencing depth. The genetic and exposure-history diversity represented was limited by the small number of donors. Across several donors, roughly 5% of naive CD4, roughly 3.5% of naive CD8, under 2.5% of memory CD4, and around 0.4% of memory CD8 clonotypes were shared. Naive subsets generally had larger estimated clonotype richness than memory subsets.

This clone showed up just a few times. The antigen it binds to is not known. Base qualities are not recorded, but no much larger clone differs from it by a single base. The germline V gene provides CDR1 MNHNS and CDR2 SASEGT. From its cysteine to its phenylalanine, the CDR3 spans 16 amino acids. Of the read, only the CDR3 DNA is kept; its 48 bases are in frame from base 1. V loses 0 bases, J loses 7 bases, and the germline ends lie 15 bases apart. The donors were healthy, HIV-negative adults with no recently reported acute infections or vaccinations. Every donor was a Caucasian adult residing in Nashville, Tennessee, USA. Magnetic negative selection was used to enrich CD4+ T cells, after which naive cells were positively selected on CD45RA and the negative fraction became the memory subset. Blood was obtained by leukapheresis, after which PBMCs were separated by Ficoll-Histopaque density gradient centrifugation and cryopreserved in liquid nitrogen vapor phase. Analytical flow cytometry was used to check the purity and quantity of each magnetically sorted T cell population. Genomic DNA was isolated from each sorted fraction and quantified by UV absorbance on a Nanodrop 2000c.

Using the deep immunoSEQ assay, multiplex PCR amplified TCR CDR3 regions from genomic DNA. Extracted genomic DNA from each cell subset was distributed evenly across all wells of several immunoSEQ 96-well plates, and each plate was treated as a replicate. For sorted subsets, each replicate PCR was loaded with 200 to 250 ng genomic DNA, equivalent to about 30,000 T cell genomes. The purified libraries were quantified using a Qubit 3.0 fluorometer, sized with a Bioanalyzer 2100, and then quantified again using the KAPA Library Quantification kit. A separate single-read 150-cycle Illumina NextSeq 550 flow cell was used to sequence each immunoSEQ 96-well plate. For the original study's pipeline: Because only junctional sequences without quality scores were contained in the immunoSEQ output, filtering matching that applied to full-length reads could not be performed. To assign V/J genes and CDR3, sequences were annotated against IMGT germline references using PyIR, a Python wrapper for IgBLAST v1.9. Reads were filtered out if the reads had weak V/J assignments (E-value above 1e-6), no CDR3, stop codons, out-of-frame junctions, or ambiguous translated residues. V3J clonotypes were defined as sequences sharing the same inferred V gene, J gene, and CDR3 amino acid sequence. To compute the percentage overlap between repertoires, the number of shared unique clonotypes was divided by the size of the smaller repertoire. RTK rarefaction, the Chao1 estimator, and Recon v2.1 estimates of unobserved clonotypes were used to assess repertoire richness. For all TCRbeta clonotypes obtained by the gDNA method from four donors, generation probabilities were computed with OLGA. Entries here come from immuneACCESS through TCRdb and include only in-frame sequences with V and J called. Some clones fail to appear in such tables; in the studies checked, an unresolved V gene covers under half of the shortfall, and the cause of the remainder is unknown. V and J calls and clone size come straight from that table; D and trimming were deduced from the DNA. Within this sample are about 1 million clones, with approximately 70% of them counted one time only. Of the sample, around 1.5% falls within the top ten clones.

The rearranged chain carries TRBV6-1 and TRBJ1-4; the D gene remains uncertain. This clonotype was obtained from a man between 18 and 35 years old in good health. Sequences were obtained from memory CD4+ T cells sorted from blood. Per the publication, the cell subset or site label means: CD45RA-negative fraction. The DNA reads as follows: TGTGCCAGCAGTGAAGCAGGGTCAAGCCCCAGTGAAAAACTGTTTTTT. The encoded protein is CASSEAGSSPSEKLFF.